Listed below are T cell receptor beta chains from one sample, sequenced in a study of T cell responses to AZD1222 COVID-19 vaccine. TCRdb keeps only in-frame clones here, not all; method: immunoSEQ multiplex PCR. Among some 120,000 clones listed, more than 85% were seen once. Material: peripheral blood, obtained on day 0 of AZD1222 vaccination. These receptors were obtained from an adult in good health. Both conserved end residues are part of each CDR3. The order of the fields is CDR3 protein, CDR3 DNA, V gene, D gene, CDR3 length, clone size, J gene. D genes are given only for firm matches. Clone size is not always given. Where it is, it says once, few, many or a class for expanded clones.

CSSSRDFAYGYTF | TGCAGCTCAAGCAGGGATTTTGCCTATGGCTACACCTTC | TRBV29-1 | - | 13 | - | TRBJ1-2
CASSLPSGPYSPLHF | TGCGCCAGCAGCTTGCCTTCTGGACCGTATTCACCCCTCCACTTT | TRBV5-1 | - | 15 | - | TRBJ1-6
CASSRNGDTQYF | TGTGCCAGCAGTCGTAATGGAGATACGCAGTATTTT | TRBV6-5 | - | 12 | - | TRBJ2-3
CASSSTGGLNQPQHF | TGTGCCAGCAGCTCCACGGGGGGCCTCAATCAGCCCCAGCATTTT | TRBV7-9 | - | 15 | - | TRBJ1-5
CASSPRGLAYEQYF | TGTGCCAGCAGCCCTAGGGGGCTAGCCTACGAGCAGTACTTC | TRBV11-2 | TRBD1 | 14 | - | TRBJ2-7
CASSHEAGASYEQYF | TGTGCCAGCAGCCATGAAGCGGGGGCCTCCTACGAGCAGTACTTC | TRBV4-2 | TRBD2 | 15 | - | TRBJ2-7
CASNGGRGNEKLFF | TGTGCCAGTAACGGGGGGCGCGGTAATGAAAAACTGTTTTTT | TRBV19 | - | 14 | - | TRBJ1-4
CASSPYIPTEVYGYTF | TGTGCCAGCAGCCCTTATATACCGACAGAAGTATATGGCTACACCTTC | TRBV7-2 | - | 16 | - | TRBJ1-2
CASTLSPGLWTYNEQFF | TGTGCCAGCACCCTCTCGCCGGGACTCTGGACCTACAATGAGCAGTTCTTC | TRBV28 | - | 17 | - | TRBJ2-1
CASSLQENEKLFF | TGTGCCAGCAGCTTACAAGAAAATGAAAAACTGTTTTTT | TRBV11-2 | - | 13 | - | TRBJ1-4
CASRLQGPPLHF | TGTGCCAGCAGACTACAGGGGCCCCCCCTCCACTTT | TRBV28 | TRBD1 | 12 | - | TRBJ1-6
CASSLIWLGRADTDTQYF | TGTGCCAGCAGCTTAATCTGGTTGGGGAGGGCAGACACAGATACGCAGTATTTT | TRBV7-2 | TRBD2 | 18 | - | TRBJ2-3
CAIRGQTASESYEQYF | TGTGCCATCAGGGGACAGACGGCCTCGGAGTCCTACGAGCAGTACTTC | TRBV10-3 | TRBD1 | 16 | - | TRBJ2-7
CAWSFPFGQLGTEAFF | TGTGCCTGGAGTTTCCCCTTCGGGCAGCTAGGTACTGAAGCTTTCTTT | TRBV30 | - | 16 | - | TRBJ1-1
CAWGTASYEQYF | TGTGCCTGGGGGACAGCTTCCTACGAGCAGTACTTC | TRBV30 | TRBD1 | 12 | - | TRBJ2-7
CASSGWDSYTDTQYF | TGTGCCAGCAGTGGATGGGACAGCTACACAGATACGCAGTATTTT | TRBV25-1 | TRBD1 | 15 | - | TRBJ2-3
CASRTGSYNSPLHF | TGTGCCAGCAGGACAGGCTCCTATAATTCACCCCTCCACTTT | TRBV7-6 | - | 14 | - | TRBJ1-6
CASSSYPTSGGGDTQYF | TGTGCCAGTAGTTCCTACCCTACTAGCGGGGGGGGAGATACGCAGTATTTT | TRBV19 | TRBD2 | 17 | - | TRBJ2-3
CASSTELRQGVEKLFF | TGTGCCAGCAGCACGGAACTCCGACAGGGCGTGGAAAAACTGTTTTTT | TRBV28 | TRBD1 | 16 | - | TRBJ1-4
CASSQDWLASYEQYF | TGCGCCAGCAGCCAAGATTGGCTAGCATCCTACGAGCAGTACTTC | TRBV4-1 | - | 15 | few | TRBJ2-7
CSASFLEFEAFF | TGCAGTGCTAGTTTTTTGGAATTCGAAGCTTTCTTT | TRBV20-1 | - | 12 | once | TRBJ1-1
CASSLAGTSSYEQYF | TGTGCCAGCAGCTTAGCGGGTACTAGCTCCTACGAGCAGTACTTC | TRBV7-9 | - | 15 | once | TRBJ2-7
CASSLDTRPYSNQPQHF | TGTGCCAGCAGCTTAGACACCCGGCCTTATAGCAATCAGCCCCAGCATTTT | TRBV7-2 | - | 17 | - | TRBJ1-5
CASSQTSGQGTQYF | TGTGCCAGCAGTCAGACTAGCGGCCAAGGGACCCAGTACTTC | TRBV6-5 | TRBD2 | 14 | - | TRBJ2-5
CASSDGTSGLDTQYF | TGTGCCAGCAGTGACGGGACTAGCGGACTAGATACGCAGTATTTT | TRBV2 | TRBD2 | 15 | - | TRBJ2-3
CAWSTGTIKETQYF | TGTGCCTGGAGTACCGGGACTATAAAAGAGACCCAGTACTTC | TRBV30 | TRBD2 | 14 | - | TRBJ2-5
CASSKDIYNEQFF | TGTGCCAGCAGCAAGGACATCTACAATGAGCAGTTCTTC | TRBV27 | - | 13 | - | TRBJ2-1
CASSQFFRENYGYTF | TGTGCCAGCAGCCAGTTTTTTCGGGAAAACTATGGCTACACCTTC | TRBV13 | - | 15 | - | TRBJ1-2
CASSKVEDRGSYCYNEQFF | TGTGCCAGCAGCAAAGTCGAGGACAGGGGGTCCTACTGCTACAATGAGCAGTTCTTC | TRBV21-1 | - | 19 | - | TRBJ2-1
CASSSPSKLAGAGTDTQYF | TGTGCCAGCAGTTCCCCGTCTAAGCTAGCGGGGGCTGGAACAGATACGCAGTATTTT | TRBV27 | TRBD2 | 19 | - | TRBJ2-3
CASSLWSTEAFF | TGTGCCAGCAGTTTATGGTCAACTGAAGCTTTCTTT | TRBV28 | - | 12 | - | TRBJ1-1
CASRGGPSTGELFF | TGTGCCTCCCGTGGGGGGCCGAGCACCGGGGAGCTGTTTTTT | TRBV19 | - | 14 | - | TRBJ2-2
CSVMNTEAFF | TGCAGCGTTATGAACACTGAAGCTTTCTTT | TRBV29-1 | - | 10 | - | TRBJ1-1
CASSYSSGSGNTIYF | TGTGCCAGCAGTTACTCGTCTGGCTCTGGAAACACCATATATTTT | TRBV6-5 | - | 15 | - | TRBJ1-3
CASSLGVLRDRRTDTQYF | TGTGCCAGCAGTTTAGGGGTTTTACGGGACAGGCGGACAGATACGCAGTATTTT | TRBV28 | TRBD1 | 18 | - | TRBJ2-3
CASSRQATQNTEAFF | TGTGCCAGCAGCCGCCAGGCGACACAGAACACTGAAGCTTTCTTT | TRBV7-2 | - | 15 | - | TRBJ1-1
CASSEAGTSYNERFF | TGTGCCAGCAGTGAAGCTGGGACCTCCTACAATGAGCGGTTCTTC | TRBV6-1 | - | 15 | - | TRBJ2-1
CSAPGYTF | TGCAGTGCTCCTGGCTACACCTTC | TRBV20-1 | - | 8 | few | TRBJ1-2
CASSLTTWRNSPLHF | TGTGCCAGCAGCTTAACAACATGGAGGAATTCACCCCTCCACTTT | TRBV7-8 | - | 15 | - | TRBJ1-6
CASSVTYEQFF | TGCGCCAGCAGCGTCACGTATGAGCAGTTCTTC | TRBV5-1 | - | 11 | - | TRBJ2-1
CASNSQGVGNSPLHF | TGTGCCAGCAACTCCCAGGGGGTAGGAAATTCACCCCTCCACTTT | TRBV6-5 | TRBD1 | 15 | - | TRBJ1-6
CASSAPYGEGGYTF | TGTGCCAGCAGCGCTCCCTATGGGGAGGGTGGCTACACCTTC | TRBV9 | - | 14 | - | TRBJ1-2
CASSQASGRAYEQYF | TGCGCCAGCAGCCAAGCCAGCGGAAGAGCCTACGAGCAGTACTTC | TRBV4-1 | - | 15 | - | TRBJ2-7
CASSDWGHPNTEAFF | TGTGCCAGCAGTGATTGGGGACACCCGAACACTGAAGCTTTCTTT | TRBV25-1 | - | 15 | - | TRBJ1-1
CASSDRGSLDGNTIYF | TGTGCCAGCTCAGACCGGGGCAGCTTGGACGGAAACACCATATATTTT | TRBV18 | - | 16 | - | TRBJ1-3